These 29 T cell receptor beta chains share one sample of origin, sequenced in a study of T cell responses to AZD1222 COVID-19 vaccine. Sequencing used immunoSEQ multiplex PCR; TCRdb keeps in-frame clones, though not all of them. The sample consists of over 100,000 clones, 65% to 90% of them appearing once. Specimen: peripheral blood, collected 28 days after the second dose of the MenACWY control vaccine. The receptors come from an adult who received the MenACWY meningococcal vaccine as a control.

CDR3 loop: CASSRMGQITYEQYF. CDR3 in DNA: TGCGCCAGCAGCCGAATGGGACAAATTACCTACGAGCAGTACTTC. V is TRBV5-1 and J is TRBJ2-7; TRBD1 might be the D (6 bases). The germline CDR1 and CDR2 sequences are SGHRS and YFSETQ. The CDR3 totals 15 residues. The V and J ends lost 4 bases and 2 bases respectively, with 16 bases between them. The full variable domain, rest sourced from reference TRBV5-1 and TRBJ2-7, is KAGVTQTPRYLIKTRGQQVTLSCSPISGHRSVSWYQQTPGQGLQFLFEYFSETQRNKGNFPGRFSGRQFSNSRSEMNVSTLELGDSALYLCASSRMGQITYEQYFGPGTRLTVT.

The V and J genes are TRBV6-5 and TRBJ1-1; D not resolved. Germline lookup yields CDR1 MNHEY and CDR2 SVGAGI. The V end lost 4 bases, the J end lost 0 bases, and 9 bases lay between the germline ends. The CDR3 has 14 amino acids. The CDR3 is CASSSQLMNTEAFF. The CDR3 region has the DNA TGTGCCAGCAGTTCTCAGCTCATGAACACTGAAGCTTTCTTT.

V usage is TRBV25-1 and J usage is TRBJ1-1, with D possibly TRBD1 on 6 matching bases. CDR3 length equals 13 residues. V shed 6 bases and J shed 5 bases, with 13 bases lying between them. CDR1 and CDR2 from the germline V gene are MGHDK and SYGVNS. For the CDR3, the DNA is TGTGCCAGCAGAGAACAGGGTGAGACTGAAGCTTTCTTT. Residues: CASREQGETEAFF.

This chain connects TRBV27 to TRBJ2-7; D could derive from TRBD1 or TRBD2 (5 bases each). This CDR3 contains 15 residues. Germline V gene sequence: CDR1 MNHEY, CDR2 SMNVEV (reference sequence). Trimming took off 8 bases at V and 2 bases at J, with 19 bases between the two ends. CDR3 sequence: CASGVGTDVAYEQYF. The CDR3 region has the DNA TGTGCCAGCGGGGTGGGGACGGATGTTGCCTACGAGCAGTACTTC.

The rearrangement joins TRBV18 to TRBJ2-7, with D possibly matching TRBD2 (8 bases). This CDR3 region has 20 residues. V lost 3 bases to trimming and J lost 5 bases, with 32 bases between them. Looked up from germline, CDR1 is KGHSH and CDR2 is LQKENI. The CDR3 sequence is CASSPLGQKVSGPAGDEQYF. DNA for the CDR3: TGTGCCAGCTCACCCTTGGGACAGAAAGTATCAGGGCCAGCGGGAGACGAGCAGTACTTC.

The rearrangement links TRBV12-3 or TRBV12-4 to TRBJ1-5; D call uncertain. Trimming left V 3 bases short and J 2 bases short, with 2 bases between. The CDR3 extends over 12 amino acids. This chain's CDR3 is CASSFGNQPQHF. CDR3 nucleotides: TGTGCCAGCAGTTTCGGCAATCAGCCCCAGCATTTT.

This rearrangement joins TRBV29-1 to TRBJ1-1; D call uncertain. Germline-derived CDR1 and CDR2 are SQVTM and ANQGSEA. With 3 bases removed from V and 7 bases from J, the gap between germline ends came to 6 bases. This CDR3 is built from 10 residues. The CDR3 reads CSVEYFEAFF. The CDR3 nucleotides read TGCAGCGTTGAGTATTTTGAAGCTTTCTTT. Combining the CDR3 with reference TRBV29-1 and TRBJ1-1 gives the whole variable domain SAVISQKPSRDICQRGTSLTIQCQVDSQVTMMFWYRQQPGQSLTLIATANQGSEATYESGFVIDKFPISRPNLTFSTLTVSNMSPEDSSIYLCSVEYFEAFFGQGTRLTVV.

This clone has a single count. V gene TRBV3-1 (or the pseudogene TRBV3-2) combines with J gene TRBJ2-2, with D perhaps being TRBD1 or TRBD2 (6 bases each). Deletions cut 2 bases from V and 5 bases from J, with 12 bases between. This CDR3 contains 15 residues. Germline CDR1 is LGHDT and CDR2 is YNNKEL (reference sequence). CDR3 loop: CASSQLGGKTGELFF. For the CDR3, the DNA is TGTGCCAGCAGCCAATTAGGGGGGAAAACCGGGGAGCTGTTTTTT.

The rearrangement links TRBV19 to TRBJ2-6; D unclear. Trimming pared 3 bases from V and 4 bases from J, leaving 16 bases between. The CDR3 spans 17 residues. Germline values: CDR1 LNHDA, CDR2 SQIVND (reference sequence). The CDR3 sequence is CASSILVPSRGANVLTF. DNA of the CDR3: TGTGCCAGTAGTATTTTAGTTCCCTCACGCGGGGCCAACGTCCTGACTTTC. Full variable domain (remainder filled in from reference TRBV19 and TRBJ2-6): DGGITQSPKYLFRKEGQNVTLSCEQNLNHDAMYWYRQDPGQGLRLIYYSQIVNDFQKGDIAEGYSVSREKKESFPLTVTSAQKNPTAFYLCASSILVPSRGANVLTFGAGSRLTVL.

V usage is TRBV6-1 and J usage is TRBJ2-1; the D gene is possibly TRBD1 (5 bases). CDR3 length equals 14 residues. V shed 2 bases and J shed 4 bases, with 9 bases lying between them. Germline V lookup: CDR1 MNHNS, CDR2 SASEGT. The CDR3 DNA reads TGTGCCAGCAGTGAAAAGGGGTTTTACAATGAGCAGTTCTTC. Its translation: CASSEKGFYNEQFF.

Points on this clone: Different DNA sequences within this sample yield the same CDR3. V is TRBV5-1 and J is TRBJ1-5; D remains ambiguous. The CDR3 extends over 15 amino acids. Trimming shortened V by 2 bases and J by 0 bases, and 9 bases separated the two germline ends. Germline CDR1 reads SGHRS; CDR2 reads YFSETQ. As DNA, the CDR3 is TGCGCCAGCAGCTTAGGTGGAAATAGCAATCAGCCCCAGCATTTT. This codes for CASSLGGNSNQPQHF.

This chain connects TRBV27 to TRBJ1-4, with D hard to call. This CDR3 has 12 amino acids. The ends were cut back, 5 bases at V and 8 bases at J, with 9 bases in the middle. Per the germline V gene, CDR1 is MNHEY and CDR2 is SMNVEV (reference sequence). CDR3 in amino acids: CASSPVGEKLFF. CDR3 in DNA: TGTGCCAGCAGTCCCGTGGGGGAAAAACTGTTTTTT.

This clone has only one observation. The CDR3 DNA reads TGCGCCAGCAGCTTGTTCGGACTAGCGGTGACCACCGGGGAGCTGTTTTTT. Its protein product is CASSLFGLAVTTGELFF. This sequence joins TRBV5-1 and TRBJ2-2, with 10 bases lining up with TRBD2. CDR3 length: 17 residues. CDR1 is SGHRS, CDR2 YFSETQ, per germline. The junction had 7 bases not matched to a gene; V was cut back by 1 base and J by 4 bases.

The chain employs TRBV7-3 and TRBJ2-7; 8 bases align to TRBD2. V lost 5 bases to trimming and J lost 2 bases; unmatched junction nucleotides: 8. This CDR3 is built from 15 residues. Germline CDR1 reads SGHTA; CDR2 reads FQGTGA. CDR3 nucleotides: TGTGCCAGCAGCACTATAGCGGGATCCACCTACGAGCAGTACTTC. This gives the protein CASSTIAGSTYEQYF.

The chain carries TRBV7-9 and TRBJ2-7, with TRBD2 matching 9 bases. The junction had 8 bases not matched to a gene; V was cut back by 3 bases and J by 2 bases. The CDR3 loop spans 16 amino acids. The germline CDR1 and CDR2 sequences are SEHNR and FQNEAQ (reference sequence). The DNA for the CDR3 is TGTGCCAGCAGCTTCTATAGTGCGGGAGGGACCTACGAGCAGTACTTC. Its protein product is CASSFYSAGGTYEQYF.

The chain couples TRBV6-5 to TRBJ1-1; D unclear. The V gene's germline CDR1 is MNHEY and CDR2 SVGAGI. The CDR3 length is 12 residues. V was shortened by 7 bases and J by 9 bases, with 15 bases between the two germline ends. DNA of the CDR3: TGTGCCAGCATGCACCAAGAAACTAAAGCTTTCTTT. This codes for CASMHQETKAFF.

The V call is TRBV5-5, the J call TRBJ2-2; D remains ambiguous. V was trimmed by 2 bases and J by 1 base, leaving 6 bases between them. CDR3 length: 14 amino acids. In germline, CDR1 is SGHKS, CDR2 YYEKEE (reference sequence). The chain's CDR3 is CASSFDWNTGELFF. CDR3 DNA sequence: TGTGCCAGCAGCTTCGACTGGAACACCGGGGAGCTGTTTTTT.

The rearrangement uses TRBV7-9 and TRBJ2-7; 8 nucleotides align to TRBD2. V gave up 5 bases and J gave up 6 bases; unmatched junction bases: 12. Germline V gene sequence: CDR1 SEHNR, CDR2 FQNEAQ (reference sequence). The CDR3 has 15 residues. CDR3 residues: CASSPPRTGGSEQYF. In DNA form, the CDR3 reads TGTGCCAGCAGCCCCCCCCGGACGGGAGGGTCCGAGCAGTACTTC.

The chain combines TRBV5-1 with TRBJ1-1; no reliable D call. Trimming removed 0 bases from V and 7 bases from J, with 10 bases in between. This CDR3 region has 13 residues. The germline CDR1 and CDR2 sequences are SGHRS and YFSETQ. The CDR3 region is CASSLAPGIEAFF. The DNA of the CDR3 is TGCGCCAGCAGCTTGGCGCCGGGAATTGAAGCTTTCTTT.

This chain uses TRBV25-1 with TRBJ1-3; TRBD1 is a possible D gene (6 bases). Germline V gives CDR1 MGHDK, CDR2 SYGVNS. This CDR3 is 12 amino acids long. V was clipped by 7 bases and J by 4 bases, with 8 bases between them. CDR3 amino acids: CASTQGGNTIYF. The CDR3 DNA follows: TGTGCCAGCACGCAGGGGGGAAACACCATATATTTT.

This clone turned up a few times. The V gene is TRBV5-4, the J gene TRBJ2-3; 8 bases fit TRBD2. Per germline, CDR1 SGHNT and CDR2 YYREEE (reference sequence). The CDR3 length is 19 residues. Unmatched junction bases numbered 15, after V lost 3 bases and J lost 0 bases. The CDR3, as DNA: TGTGCCAGCAGCTCACCCTTTGGATTAGCGGGAACTAGCACAGATACGCAGTATTTT. Encoded protein: CASSSPFGLAGTSTDTQYF.

This chain links TRBV7-2 with TRBJ2-4; perhaps TRBD1 as D (6 bases). The CDR3 spans 17 residues. Deletions cut 2 bases from V and 6 bases from J, with 20 bases between. CDR1 is SGHTA and CDR2 is FQGNSA in the germline V gene. The CDR3 region has the DNA TGTGCCAGCAGCTTATCATCTACGGCCAGAGGGGGAAACATTCAGTACTTC. This sequence encodes CASSLSSTARGGNIQYF.

A note on this clone: Additional DNA sequences in this sample encode the identical CDR3. The chain links TRBV12-3 or TRBV12-4 to TRBJ1-5, with a weak D call TRBD1 (6 bases). The CDR3 sequence is 13 residues long. V was shortened by 6 bases and J by 4 bases, with 10 bases between the two germline ends. The CDR3 loop is CASSLQGNQPQHF. CDR3 sequence (DNA): TGTGCCAGCAGCCTACAGGGTAATCAGCCCCAGCATTTT.

This chain uses TRBV6-5 with TRBJ1-2, with TRBD1 as a possible D gene (6 bases). Germline V gives CDR1 MNHEY, CDR2 SVGAGI. This CDR3 contains 14 residues. V was pared by 7 bases and J by 0 bases, with 12 bases between. The CDR3 DNA reads as TGTGCCAGCAACCCACAGGGTGCTAACTATGGCTACACCTTC. Protein: CASNPQGANYGYTF.

The CDR3 DNA follows: TGTGCCACCAGTACCCCCACAGGGGCGGGGGAGCAGTACTTC. Translated: CATSTPTGAGEQYF. This chain uses TRBV24-1 with TRBJ2-7; D may be TRBD1 (7 bases). The CDR3 has 14 residues. Germline V lookup: CDR1 KGHDR, CDR2 SFDVKD. The V end was cut by 6 bases, the J end by 7 bases, with 18 bases between.

This clone has only one observation. The V gene is TRBV12-3 or TRBV12-4, the J gene TRBJ1-1; D not certain. Trimming took off 5 bases at V and 4 bases at J, with 11 bases between the two ends. The CDR3 runs 13 residues. CDR3 region: CASSPAGFTEAFF. The CDR3 DNA reads as TGTGCCAGCAGTCCCGCCGGATTCACTGAAGCTTTCTTT.

The rearrangement joins TRBV19 to TRBJ1-2; 9 nucleotides agree with TRBD1. V lost 6 bases to trimming and J lost 5 bases; unmatched junction nucleotides: 4. CDR3 size: 13 residues. Germline V gene data show CDR1 as LNHDA and CDR2 as SQIVND (reference sequence). Here the CDR3 DNA reads TGTGCCAGTAGGAGGGACAGGGATTATGGCTACACCTTC. Protein sequence: CASRRDRDYGYTF.

This chain connects TRBV3-1 (or the pseudogene TRBV3-2) to TRBJ1-1; TRBD1 matches at 11 bases. The CDR3 contains 14 residues. After removal of 4 bases from V and 5 bases from J, the junction contained 3 bases not matched to a gene. Germline assignment: CDR1 LGHDT and CDR2 YNNKEL (reference sequence). The CDR3 coding sequence is TGTGCCAGCAGCCTCGGGACAGGGGGGACTGAAGCTTTCTTT. Protein sequence: CASSLGTGGTEAFF.

The chain joins TRBV19 to TRBJ2-3; TRBD2 aligns across 8 bases. V gave up 9 bases and J gave up 3 bases; unmatched junction bases: 8. The CDR3 spans 14 residues. From germline, CDR1 is LNHDA and CDR2 SQIVND (reference sequence). DNA for the CDR3: TGTGCCAGCCTCATAGCGGGACGGACAGATACGCAGTATTTT. Translated: CASLIAGRTDTQYF.